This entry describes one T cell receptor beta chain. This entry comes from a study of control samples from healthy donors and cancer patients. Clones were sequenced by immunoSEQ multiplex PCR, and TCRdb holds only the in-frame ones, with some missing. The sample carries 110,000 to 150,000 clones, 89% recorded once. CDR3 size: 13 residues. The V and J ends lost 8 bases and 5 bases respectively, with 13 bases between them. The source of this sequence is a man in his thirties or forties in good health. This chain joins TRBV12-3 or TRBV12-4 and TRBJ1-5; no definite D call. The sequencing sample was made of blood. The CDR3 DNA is TGTGCCAGCGGATTTGGTCAGGATCAGCCCCAGCATTTT. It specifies CASGFGQDQPQHF.